Given below is one T cell receptor beta chain in context. What this receptor recognizes is not known. No per-base quality is available; no much larger clone lies one base away. The sample is drawn from a study of CD8+ T cells in alopecia areata (dated 2018 in TCRdb). Study-wide context: Treated patients were enrolled in an open-label pilot trial of oral tofacitinib at 5 to 10 mg twice daily for moderate-to-severe alopecia areata. Patients stayed on tofacitinib for 6 to 18 months and then had 6 months of follow-up off drug so that delayed response and recurrence could be assessed. TCRbeta CDR3 regions were amplified by immunoSEQ multiplex PCR with 35 Vbeta forward and 13 Jbeta reverse primers. In humans, TCRbeta sequencing was performed on scalp tissue and on sorted CD4+ and CD8+ peripheral blood T cells from healthy controls and from patients with patchy or totalis/universalis alopecia areata. To study T cell clonal expansion in alopecia areata, the researchers applied high-throughput TCRbeta sequencing to both the C3H/HeJ mouse model and human patients. Disease severity in treated patients was measured with the SALT score, which quantifies the percentage of affected scalp surface area. RNA came from the PAXgene miRNA kit for fixed scalp, the miRNeasy kit for PBMCs, and the RNeasy kit for mouse skin. Clonality in the scalp was compared among normal scalp (n=4), patchy alopecia areata scalp (n=8), and alopecia totalis/universalis scalp (n=8). Biopsies were taken from tofacitinib-treated patients at baseline and at 4 and 24 weeks of treatment, and a later scalp biopsy was taken in several of the tofacitinib-treated patients. Overall results and qualifications from the work: Shared TCR sequences between patients were less evident than in mice, which may be partly attributable to HLA diversity in the patient population. Compared with normal scalp, lesional scalp, particularly in alopecia totalis/universalis, had higher clonality and more expanded CD8+ clones, which suggests antigenic drive. Because the treated cohort was small and had just a single nonresponder, larger studies are needed to establish links between baseline CD8+ expansion and response. During tofacitinib treatment, many expanded lesional clones remained in scalp and blood, and this persistence may partly explain relapse after treatment is stopped. Tofacitinib significantly lowered scalp clonality and the number of expanded CD8+ clones among the top 100 scalp clones. Unlike mouse skin, which is dominated by gammadelta T cells, normal human skin has resident alphabeta T cells that are also sequenced, and this complicates analysis of the scalp TCR repertoire.

The sample's time point label, decoded: about 5 months on oral tofacitinib. Interpreted using the paper, the treatment or condition label stands for: oral pan-JAK inhibitor, 5-10 mg twice daily. Lesional scalp punch biopsies and peripheral blood were collected from alopecia areata patients. PBMCs were isolated by density centrifugation and stained for CD3, CD4 and CD8, after which CD4+ and CD8+ T cells were sorted on a FACSAria. Libraries were made using the immunoSEQ multiplex PCR assay. To provide template for TCR sequencing, every sample had RNA extracted and reverse transcribed into cDNA. First-strand cDNA was synthesized with SuperScript III using a 2:1 mix of oligo-dT and random hexamers. A synthetic immune receptor repertoire was used to assess amplification bias, and residual bias was removed computationally. As for the original processing: After raw reads were preprocessed to remove errors, the CDR3 was defined following IMGT conventions as running from the conserved cysteine to phenylalanine. Clonality was calculated as 1 minus Shannon entropy normalized by log2 of the number of productive unique TCRs. Scalp TCRbeta sequences were cross-referenced with sorted blood CD4 and CD8 repertoires so that the CD4 or CD8 identity of scalp clones could be inferred. What TCRdb holds here is the immuneACCESS table cut down to in-frame rearrangements. Part of the clones is not present; checked against another copy, under half of the missing clones reflect an unresolved V gene, and the others are unexplained. V, J and clone size were drawn from that table, and D and trimming were deduced from the DNA. For this sample there are 200,000 or so clones; roughly 64% appear just once. The ten largest make up under 7% of the sample.

The germline ends are 11 bases apart after V is trimmed by 0 bases and J by 2 bases. CDR1 and CDR2 are drawn from the germline V gene: SGDLS, YYNGEE. The cysteine opens and the phenylalanine closes a CDR3 of 16 amino acids. The kept DNA is CDR3 alone, 48 bases in frame from the first base. The V and J genes are TRBV9 and TRBJ2-2, with the D gene not clear enough to name. The clonotype originates from a human donor with alopecia areata. This sample comprised CD4+ T cells sorted from blood, obtained at week 24, from a patient treated with tofacitinib. The DNA sequence follows: TGTGCCAGCAGCGTAGATATGGGCGGAAACACCGGGGAGCTGTTTTTT. Its amino acids are CASSVDMGGNTGELFF.